This TCR beta chain appears in the sequencing data of a study of T cells in Graves' hyperthyroidism and ophthalmopathy. Study results and limitations: In the blood, most expanded thyroid clonotypes above 0.001 appeared as well.

Researchers took RNA transcripts and amplified the TCR beta CDR3 regions from them. Carried out on the TCR CDR3, a first-round RT-PCR used the HTBI primer set. From the multiplex PCR reads, TCRdb called clonotypes with MiXCR, one entry per CDR3 protein. This table has about 400,000 distinct CDR3 sequences, more than 14% appearing once. Many counts were recorded for this clonotype. Antigen unknown. The sample comprised blood. This receptor was obtained from a woman younger than 45 with Graves' ophthalmopathy.

The CDR3, as DNA: TGTGCCTGGTCCAGGCCGTCGGGGCAGTTCTTC. It translates to CAWSRPSGQFF. J is TRBJ2-1 and V is TRBV30, with D uncertain. V was pared by 5 bases and J by 12 bases, with 14 bases between. The CDR3 loop spans 11 amino acids. Germline V lookup: CDR1 GTSNPN, CDR2 SVGIG (reference sequence).